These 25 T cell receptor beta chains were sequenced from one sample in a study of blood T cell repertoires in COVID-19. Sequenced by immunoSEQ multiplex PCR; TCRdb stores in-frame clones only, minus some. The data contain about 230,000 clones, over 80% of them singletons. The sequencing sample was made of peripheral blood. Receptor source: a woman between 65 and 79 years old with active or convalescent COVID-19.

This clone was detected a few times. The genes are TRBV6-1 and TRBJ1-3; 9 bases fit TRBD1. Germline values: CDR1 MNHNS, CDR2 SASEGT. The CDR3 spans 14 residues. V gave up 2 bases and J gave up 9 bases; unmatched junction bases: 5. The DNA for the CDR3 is TGTGCCAGCAGTGAACGGGGACAGGGTGCCACCATATATTTT. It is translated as CASSERGQGATIYF.

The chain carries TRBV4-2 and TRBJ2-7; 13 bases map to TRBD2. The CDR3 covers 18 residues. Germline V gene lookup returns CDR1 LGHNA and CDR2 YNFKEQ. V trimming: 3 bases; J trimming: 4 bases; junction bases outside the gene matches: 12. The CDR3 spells CASSHFTGTSGIGYEQYF. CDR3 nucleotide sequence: TGTGCCAGCAGCCATTTCACCGGGACTAGCGGGATCGGGTACGAGCAGTACTTC.

The CDR3 DNA sequence: TGTGCCAGCACCTCCCACCAGGGCTACGAGCAGTACTTC. This codes for CASTSHQGYEQYF. The chain links TRBV12-3 or TRBV12-4 to TRBJ2-7; perhaps TRBD1 as D (5 bases). CDR3 size: 13 residues. Trimming removed 7 bases from V and 3 bases from J, with 13 bases in between.

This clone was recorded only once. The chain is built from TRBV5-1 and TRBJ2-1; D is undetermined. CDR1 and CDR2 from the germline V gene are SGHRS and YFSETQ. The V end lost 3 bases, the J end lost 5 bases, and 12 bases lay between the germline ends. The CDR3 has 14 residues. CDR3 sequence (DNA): TGCGCCAGCAGCTCCCTTAATTTTGACAATGAGCAGTTCTTC. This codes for CASSSLNFDNEQFF.

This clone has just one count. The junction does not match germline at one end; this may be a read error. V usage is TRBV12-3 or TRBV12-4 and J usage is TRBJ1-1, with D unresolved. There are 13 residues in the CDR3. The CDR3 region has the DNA TGTGCCGGCAGTTTGGTGTCAGACACTGAAGCTTTCTTT. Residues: CAGSLVSDTEAFF.

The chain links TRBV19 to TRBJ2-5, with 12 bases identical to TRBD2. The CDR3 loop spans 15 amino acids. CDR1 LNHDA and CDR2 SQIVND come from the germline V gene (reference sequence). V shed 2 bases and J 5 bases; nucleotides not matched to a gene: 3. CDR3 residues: CASSILAGGPETQYF. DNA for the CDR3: TGTGCCAGTAGTATACTAGCGGGGGGGCCGGAGACCCAGTACTTC.

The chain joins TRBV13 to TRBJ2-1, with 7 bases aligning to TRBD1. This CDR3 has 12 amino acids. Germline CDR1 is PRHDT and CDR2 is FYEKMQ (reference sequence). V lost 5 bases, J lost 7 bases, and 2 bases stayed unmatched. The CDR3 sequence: CASSLQGNEQFF. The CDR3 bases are TGTGCCAGCAGCCTACAGGGGAATGAGCAGTTCTTC.

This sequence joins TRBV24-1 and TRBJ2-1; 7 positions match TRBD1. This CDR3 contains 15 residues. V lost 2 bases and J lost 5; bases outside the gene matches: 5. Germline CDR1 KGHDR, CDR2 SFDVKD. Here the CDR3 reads CATSDSGRGNNEQFF. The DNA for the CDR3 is TGTGCCACCAGTGATTCGGGCAGGGGGAACAATGAGCAGTTCTTC.

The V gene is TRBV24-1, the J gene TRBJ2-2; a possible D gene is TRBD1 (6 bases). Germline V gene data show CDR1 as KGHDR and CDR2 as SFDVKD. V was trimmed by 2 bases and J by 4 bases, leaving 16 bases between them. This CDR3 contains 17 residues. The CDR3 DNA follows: TGTGCCACCAGTGATTCTTGGACAGCCAGATTCACCGGGGAGCTGTTTTTT. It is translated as CATSDSWTARFTGELFF.

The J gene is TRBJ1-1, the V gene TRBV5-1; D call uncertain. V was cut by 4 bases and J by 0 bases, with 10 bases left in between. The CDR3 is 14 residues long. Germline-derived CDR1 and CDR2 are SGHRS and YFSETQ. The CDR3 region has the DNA TGCGCCAGCAGCCCGATGGACTTGAACACTGAAGCTTTCTTT. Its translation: CASSPMDLNTEAFF.

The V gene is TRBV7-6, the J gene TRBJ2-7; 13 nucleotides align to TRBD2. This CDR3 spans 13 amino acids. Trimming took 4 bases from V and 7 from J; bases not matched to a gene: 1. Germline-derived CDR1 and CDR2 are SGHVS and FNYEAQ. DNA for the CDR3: TGTGCCAGCAGCTCGACTAGCGGGGGGGAGCAGTACTTC. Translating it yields CASSSTSGGEQYF.

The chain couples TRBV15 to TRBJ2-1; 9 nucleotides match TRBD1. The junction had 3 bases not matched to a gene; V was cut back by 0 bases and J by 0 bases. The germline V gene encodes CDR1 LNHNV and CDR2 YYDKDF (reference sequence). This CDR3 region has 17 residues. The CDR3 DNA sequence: TGTGCCACCAGCAGAGAGCTGACAGGGGGCTCCTACAATGAGCAGTTCTTC. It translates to CATSRELTGGSYNEQFF.

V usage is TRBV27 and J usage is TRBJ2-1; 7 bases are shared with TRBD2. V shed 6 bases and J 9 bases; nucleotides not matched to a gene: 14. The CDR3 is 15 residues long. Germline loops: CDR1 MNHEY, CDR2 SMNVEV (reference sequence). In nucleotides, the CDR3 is TGTGCCAGCAGCCGACGGGGGGTGGCCACAATTGAGCAGTTCTTC. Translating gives CASSRRGVATIEQFF.

In DNA form, the CDR3 reads TGTGCCAGCAGCCGACAGGAGGATCAGCCCCAGCATTTT. Translated: CASSRQEDQPQHF. The chain uses TRBV7-8 and TRBJ1-5, with D possibly matching TRBD1 (6 bases). Trimming cost V 5 bases and J 5 bases, with 10 bases left between them. The CDR3 is 13 residues long. Germline CDR1 reads SGHVS; CDR2 reads FQNEAQ.

CDR3 sequence: CASSLGQVYNEQFF. CDR3 sequence (DNA): TGCGCCAGCAGTCTGGGACAGGTCTACAATGAGCAGTTCTTC. The chain uses TRBV5-1 and TRBJ2-1; TRBD1 agrees at 8 bases. V lost 5 bases and J lost 3; bases outside the gene matches: 4. The CDR3 totals 14 residues. Looked up from germline, CDR1 is SGHRS and CDR2 is YFSETQ.

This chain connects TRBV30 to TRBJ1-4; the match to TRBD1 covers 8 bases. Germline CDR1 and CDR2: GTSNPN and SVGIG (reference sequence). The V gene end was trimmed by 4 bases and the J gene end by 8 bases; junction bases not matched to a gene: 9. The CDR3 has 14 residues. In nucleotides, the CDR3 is TGTGCCTGGACCCAGACAGGGGTGCAAGAAAAACTGTTTTTT. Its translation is CAWTQTGVQEKLFF. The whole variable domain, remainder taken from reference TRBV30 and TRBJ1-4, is SQTIHQWPATLVQPVGSPLSLECTVEGTSNPNLYWYRQAAGRGLQLLFYSVGIGQISSEVPQNLSASRPQDRQFILSSKKLLLSDSGFYLCAWTQTGVQEKLFFGSGTQLSVL.

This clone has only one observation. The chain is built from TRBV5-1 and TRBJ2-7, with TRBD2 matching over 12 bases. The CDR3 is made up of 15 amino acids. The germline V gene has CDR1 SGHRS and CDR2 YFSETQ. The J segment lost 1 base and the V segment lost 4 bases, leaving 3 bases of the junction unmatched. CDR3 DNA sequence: TGCGCCAGCAGCCCCCTAGCGGGAGGGTCCTACGAGCAGTACTTC. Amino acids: CASSPLAGGSYEQYF.

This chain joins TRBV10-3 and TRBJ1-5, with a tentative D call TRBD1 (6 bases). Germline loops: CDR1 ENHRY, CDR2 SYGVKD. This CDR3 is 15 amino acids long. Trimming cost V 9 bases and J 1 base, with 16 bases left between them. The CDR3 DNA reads TGTGCCATAGGGGGGGGAGGATCGAGCAATCAGCCCCAGCATTTT. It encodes CAIGGGGSSNQPQHF.

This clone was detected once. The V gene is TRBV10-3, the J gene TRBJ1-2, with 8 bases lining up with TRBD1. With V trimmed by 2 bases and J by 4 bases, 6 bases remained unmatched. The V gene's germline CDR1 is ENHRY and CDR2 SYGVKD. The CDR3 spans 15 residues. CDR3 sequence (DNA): TGTGCCATCAGTGAGCCCGACAGGGGTACCTATGGCTACACCTTC. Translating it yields CAISEPDRGTYGYTF.

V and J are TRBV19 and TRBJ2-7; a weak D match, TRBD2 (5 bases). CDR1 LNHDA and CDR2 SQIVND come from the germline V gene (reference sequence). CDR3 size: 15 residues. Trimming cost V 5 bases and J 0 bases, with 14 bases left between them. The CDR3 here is CASSLRRGNSYEQYF. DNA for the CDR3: TGTGCCAGTAGTCTTCGTCGGGGAAACTCCTACGAGCAGTACTTC. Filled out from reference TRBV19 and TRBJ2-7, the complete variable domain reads DGGITQSPKYLFRKEGQNVTLSCEQNLNHDAMYWYRQDPGQGLRLIYYSQIVNDFQKGDIAEGYSVSREKKESFPLTVTSAQKNPTAFYLCASSLRRGNSYEQYFGPGTRLTVT.

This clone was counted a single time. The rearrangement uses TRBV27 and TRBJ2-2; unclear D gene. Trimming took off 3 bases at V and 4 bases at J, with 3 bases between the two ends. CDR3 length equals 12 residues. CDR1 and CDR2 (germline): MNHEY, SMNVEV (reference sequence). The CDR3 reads CASSFLTGELFF. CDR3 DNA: TGTGCCAGCAGTTTCCTCACCGGGGAGCTGTTTTTT.

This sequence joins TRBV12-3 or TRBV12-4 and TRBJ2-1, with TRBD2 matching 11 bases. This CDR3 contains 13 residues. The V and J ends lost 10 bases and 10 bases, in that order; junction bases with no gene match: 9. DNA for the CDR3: TGTGCCACTCGGCTAGCGGGAGGACAAGAGCAGTTCTTC. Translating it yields CATRLAGGQEQFF.

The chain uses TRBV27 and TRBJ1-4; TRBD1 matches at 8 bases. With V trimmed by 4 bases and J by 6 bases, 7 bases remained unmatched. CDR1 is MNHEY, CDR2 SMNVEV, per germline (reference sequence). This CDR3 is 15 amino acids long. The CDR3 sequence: CASSSQDRVDEKLFF. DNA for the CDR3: TGTGCCAGCAGTTCCCAGGACAGGGTCGATGAAAAACTGTTTTTT.

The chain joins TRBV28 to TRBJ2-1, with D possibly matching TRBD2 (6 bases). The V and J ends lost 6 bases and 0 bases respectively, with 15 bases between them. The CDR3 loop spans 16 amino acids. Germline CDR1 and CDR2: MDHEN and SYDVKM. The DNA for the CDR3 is TGTGCCAGCAGCCAAGCGGGCCCCCACTCCTACAATGAGCAGTTCTTC. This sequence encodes CASSQAGPHSYNEQFF.

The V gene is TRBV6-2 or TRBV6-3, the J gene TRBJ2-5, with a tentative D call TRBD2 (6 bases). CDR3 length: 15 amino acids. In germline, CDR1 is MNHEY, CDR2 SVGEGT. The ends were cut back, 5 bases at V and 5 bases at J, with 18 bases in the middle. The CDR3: CASSAEGGPGETQYF. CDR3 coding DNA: TGTGCCAGCAGTGCCGAGGGAGGCCCCGGGGAGACCCAGTACTTC.